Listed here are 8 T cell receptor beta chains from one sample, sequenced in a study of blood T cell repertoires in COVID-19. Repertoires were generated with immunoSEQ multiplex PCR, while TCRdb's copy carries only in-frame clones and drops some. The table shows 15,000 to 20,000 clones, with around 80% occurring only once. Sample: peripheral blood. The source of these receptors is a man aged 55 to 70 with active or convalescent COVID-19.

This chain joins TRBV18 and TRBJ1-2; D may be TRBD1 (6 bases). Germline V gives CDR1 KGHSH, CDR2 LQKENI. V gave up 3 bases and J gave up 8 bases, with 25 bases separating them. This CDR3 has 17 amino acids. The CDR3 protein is CASSPSLPGTPGHGYTF. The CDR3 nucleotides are TGTGCCAGCTCACCTTCTCTACCCGGGACACCCGGACACGGCTACACCTTC.

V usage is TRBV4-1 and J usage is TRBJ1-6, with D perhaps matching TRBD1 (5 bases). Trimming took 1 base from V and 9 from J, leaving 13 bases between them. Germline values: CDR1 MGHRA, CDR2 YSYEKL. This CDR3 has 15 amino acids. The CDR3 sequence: CASSQAERGGSPLHF. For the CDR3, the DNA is TGCGCCAGCAGCCAAGCGGAAAGGGGAGGTTCACCCCTCCACTTT.

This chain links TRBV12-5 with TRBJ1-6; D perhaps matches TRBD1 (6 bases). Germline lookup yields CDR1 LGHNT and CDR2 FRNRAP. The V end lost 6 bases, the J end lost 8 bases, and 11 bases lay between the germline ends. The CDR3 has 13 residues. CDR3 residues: CASGATGYSPLHF. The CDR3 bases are TGTGCTAGTGGGGCTACAGGGTATTCACCCCTCCACTTT.

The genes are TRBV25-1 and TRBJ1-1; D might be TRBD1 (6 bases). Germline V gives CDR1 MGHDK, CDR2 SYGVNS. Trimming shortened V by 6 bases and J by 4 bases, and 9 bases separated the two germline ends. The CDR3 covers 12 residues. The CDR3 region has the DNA TGTGCCAGCAGACAGGGAGTCACTGAAGCTTTCTTT. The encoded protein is CASRQGVTEAFF.

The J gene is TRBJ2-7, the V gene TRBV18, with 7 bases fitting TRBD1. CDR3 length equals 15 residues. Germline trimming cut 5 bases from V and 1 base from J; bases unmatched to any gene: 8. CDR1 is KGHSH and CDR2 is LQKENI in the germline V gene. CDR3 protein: CASSATGFGSYEQYF. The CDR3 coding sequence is TGTGCCAGCTCAGCGACAGGGTTTGGGTCCTACGAGCAGTACTTC.

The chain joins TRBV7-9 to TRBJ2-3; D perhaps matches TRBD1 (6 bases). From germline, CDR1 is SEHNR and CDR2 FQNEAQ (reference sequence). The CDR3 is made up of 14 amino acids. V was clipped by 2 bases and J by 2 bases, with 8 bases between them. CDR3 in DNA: TGTGCCAGCAGCTTATCAGGGGTCACAGATACGCAGTATTTT. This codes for CASSLSGVTDTQYF.

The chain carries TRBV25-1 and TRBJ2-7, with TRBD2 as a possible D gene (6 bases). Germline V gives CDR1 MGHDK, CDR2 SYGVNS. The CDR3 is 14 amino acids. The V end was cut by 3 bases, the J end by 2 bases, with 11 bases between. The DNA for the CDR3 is TGTGCCAGCAGTGATACTAGCCGAACCTACGAGCAGTACTTC. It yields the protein CASSDTSRTYEQYF.

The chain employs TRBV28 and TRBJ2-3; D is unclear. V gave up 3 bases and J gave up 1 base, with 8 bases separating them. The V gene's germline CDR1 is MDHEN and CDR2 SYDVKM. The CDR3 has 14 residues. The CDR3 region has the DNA TGTGCCAGCAGTTTTCTGGCGGGCACAGATACGCAGTATTTT. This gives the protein CASSFLAGTDTQYF. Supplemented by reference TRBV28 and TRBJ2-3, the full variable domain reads DVKVTQSSRYLVKRTGEKVFLECVQDMDHENMFWYRQDPGLGLRLIYFSYDVKMKEKGDIPEGYSVSREKKERFSLILESASTNQTSMYLCASSFLAGTDTQYFGPGTRLTVL.